A selection of T cell receptor beta chains follows, all from one sample in a study of shared clonotypes between healthy human individuals. This table comes from immunoSEQ multiplex PCR, and its TCRdb copy is limited to in-frame clones, with some not included. The table records a few million clones, over 90% of them present only once. Sequencing was performed on naive CD4+ T cells from PBMCs. These receptors were obtained from a man between 18 and 29 years old in good health. Some clones in this sample may be carry-over from other donors' samples. CDR3s include the opening cysteine and the closing phenylalanine or tryptophan. The order of the fields is clone size, J gene, V gene, D gene, CDR3 protein, CDR3 DNA. A D gene is named only where the DNA matches it firmly. Size is stated for part of the rows, as once, few or many counts, or as a class when the clone is expanded.

. TRBJ2-5 TRBV7-9 . CASSTLSSPKETQYF TGTGCCAGCAGTACGCTATCATCCCCCAAAGAGACCCAGTACTTC
. TRBJ1-1 TRBV7-9 . CASRLGFMNTEAFF TGTGCCAGCAGGTTAGGGTTCATGAACACTGAAGCTTTCTTT
. TRBJ1-5 TRBV7-8 . CASSQRSNQPQHF TGTGCCAGCAGCCAAAGAAGCAATCAGCCCCAGCATTTT
. TRBJ1-6 TRBV28 . CASMAGDTYNSPLHF TGTGCCAGCATGGCGGGGGACACCTATAATTCACCCCTCCACTTT
. TRBJ2-7 TRBV5-1 TRBD1 CASSPRTGSYEQYF TGCGCCAGCAGCCCCCGGACAGGATCCTACGAGCAGTACTTC
. TRBJ2-7 TRBV5-1 . CASSPGVGHEQYF TGCGCCAGCAGCCCCGGTGTAGGCCACGAGCAGTACTTC
. TRBJ2-7 TRBV28 TRBD1 CASSPIGPGGAHEQYF TGTGCCAGCAGTCCTATTGGTCCAGGGGGCGCCCACGAGCAGTACTTC
. TRBJ1-1 TRBV5-4 . CASSLALNTEAFF TGTGCCAGCAGCTTGGCGTTGAACACTGAAGCTTTCTTT
. TRBJ2-2 TRBV5-1 . CASSPEPGNTGELFF TGCGCCAGCAGCCCGGAACCAGGAAACACCGGGGAGCTGTTTTTT
. TRBJ1-4 TRBV6-6 . CASSNGGGNEKLFF TGTGCCAGCAGTAACGGAGGGGGAAATGAAAAACTGTTTTTT
. TRBJ1-4 TRBV18 . CASSTPNEKLFF TGTGCCAGCTCGACTCCTAATGAAAAACTGTTTTTT
once TRBJ2-5 TRBV5-1 . CASSNGASLGETQYF TGCGCCAGCAGCAACGGGGCATCACTGGGGGAGACCCAGTACTTC
. TRBJ1-5 TRBV27 TRBD1 CASHRDRGPNQPQHF TGTGCCAGCCACCGGGACAGGGGTCCTAATCAGCCCCAGCATTTT
. TRBJ2-1 TRBV9 TRBD2 CASSARWGDSSGRNEQFF TGTGCCAGCAGCGCCCGATGGGGGGACTCTAGCGGGAGAAATGAGCAGTTCTTC
once TRBJ2-1 TRBV5-4 TRBD2 CASSKQGLADYSYNEQFF TGTGCCAGCAGCAAACAGGGACTAGCCGATTACTCCTACAATGAGCAGTTCTTC
. TRBJ2-2 TRBV5-1 . CASSLVLSGNTGELFF TGCGCCAGCAGCTTAGTATTAAGCGGGAACACCGGGGAGCTGTTTTTT
once TRBJ2-1 TRBV11-3 TRBD2 CASSLASGGYNEQFF TGTGCCAGCAGCTTAGCTAGCGGGGGCTACAATGAGCAGTTCTTC
. TRBJ2-1 TRBV13 TRBD2 CASSLGASGRNDEQFF TGTGCCAGCAGCTTAGGGGCGAGCGGGAGGAACGATGAGCAGTTCTTC
. TRBJ2-1 TRBV28 . CASSGYSYNEQFF TGTGCCAGCAGCGGCTATAGCTACAATGAGCAGTTCTTC
. TRBJ1-1 TRBV12-5 . CASGLDATEAFF TGTGCTAGTGGCTTAGACGCCACTGAAGCTTTCTTT
. TRBJ2-2 TRBV28 . CASIPGTPNTGELFF TGTGCCAGCATACCCGGGACACCAAACACCGGGGAGCTGTTTTTT
. TRBJ2-1 TRBV19 TRBD2 CASTYLAGGPGEQFF TGTGCCAGTACCTATCTAGCGGGAGGGCCAGGGGAGCAGTTCTTC
. TRBJ1-2 TRBV5-4 . CASSLGGKTDSGYGYTF TGTGCCAGCAGCTTGGGGGGGAAAACGGACAGTGGCTATGGCTACACCTTC
. TRBJ2-3 TRBV5-1 . CASSYTGFTSTDTQYF TGCGCCAGCAGCTATACAGGGTTTACTAGCACAGATACGCAGTATTTT
. TRBJ2-7 TRBV28 TRBD2 CASSLTGTSGVWSYEQYF TGTGCCAGCAGTTTAACCGGGACTAGCGGTGTGTGGTCCTACGAGCAGTACTTC
. TRBJ2-1 TRBV30 . CAWSRGIDNEQFF TGTGCCTGGAGTAGAGGAATCGACAATGAGCAGTTCTTC
. TRBJ2-7 TRBV5-8 . CASVWRRYEQYF TGTGCCAGCGTGTGGCGCCGGTACGAGCAGTACTTC
. TRBJ1-1 TRBV28 . CASSPVGIVAFF TGTGCCAGCAGCCCTGTGGGAATTGTGGCTTTCTTT
. TRBJ2-1 TRBV4-1 TRBD2 CASSQGTRGWDEQFF TGCGCCAGCAGCCAAGGGACTAGGGGTTGGGATGAGCAGTTCTTC
. TRBJ2-7 TRBV4-2 . CASSQALGQLYEQYF TGTGCCAGCAGCCAAGCGTTGGGACAACTCTACGAGCAGTACTTC
. TRBJ2-7 TRBV18 TRBD2 CASSPSLAGLPYEQYF TGTGCCAGCTCACCTTCGCTAGCGGGACTTCCCTACGAGCAGTACTTC
. TRBJ2-7 TRBV7-2 TRBD1 CASRSYGGTGDRYEQYF TGTGCCAGCAGATCTTATGGGGGGACAGGGGACCGCTACGAGCAGTACTTC
. TRBJ2-2 TRBV30 . CAWSARNTGELFF TGTGCCTGGAGTGCCAGAAACACCGGGGAGCTGTTTTTT
. TRBJ2-7 TRBV6-6 TRBD1 CASSSPDRIYEQYF TGTGCCAGCAGTTCCCCGGACAGGATCTACGAGCAGTACTTC
. TRBJ2-2 TRBV6-1 . CASSGAPGTTKNTGELFF TGTGCCAGCAGTGGTGCTCCCGGGACAACTAAGAACACCGGGGAGCTGTTTTTT
. TRBJ2-1 TRBV14 . CASSQASSYNEQFF TGTGCCAGCAGCCAAGCTAGCTCCTACAATGAGCAGTTCTTC
. TRBJ2-3 TRBV5-4 . CASSFASTDTQYF TGTGCCAGCAGCTTCGCCAGCACAGATACGCAGTATTTT
. TRBJ2-4 TRBV7-2 . CASSRAIKNIQYF TGTGCCAGCAGCCGGGCTATCAAAAACATTCAGTACTTC
. TRBJ2-1 TRBV6-1 TRBD2 CASRLAGGQFF TGTGCCAGCAGACTAGCGGGAGGGCAGTTCTTC
. TRBJ1-5 TRBV7-8 . CASSLVQRLQPQHF TGTGCCAGCAGCTTGGTCCAAAGGTTACAGCCCCAGCATTTT
once TRBJ2-1 TRBV11-3 . CASSSTGSHNEQFF TGTGCCAGCAGCTCGACGGGCAGTCACAATGAGCAGTTCTTC
. TRBJ1-2 TRBV7-8 . CASSLAGVTGYTF TGTGCCAGCAGCTTAGCGGGTGTGACTGGCTACACCTTC
. TRBJ2-3 TRBV9 . CASSVTASTDTQYF TGTGCCAGCAGCGTAACCGCCAGCACAGATACGCAGTATTTT
. TRBJ2-1 TRBV28 . CASSFIGGGRNEQFF TGTGCCAGCAGTTTCATAGGGGGAGGACGGAATGAGCAGTTCTTC
. TRBJ2-7 TRBV11-3 . CASSSRTAPYEQYF TGTGCCAGCAGCTCCAGGACAGCACCCTACGAGCAGTACTTC
. TRBJ1-5 TRBV27 . CASSPRTAINQPQHF TGTGCCAGCAGTCCACGGACAGCAATCAATCAGCCCCAGCATTTT
. TRBJ2-4 TRBV4-1 . CASSQPLAKNIQYF TGCGCCAGCAGCCAACCGCTAGCCAAAAACATTCAGTACTTC
. TRBJ1-5 TRBV19 . CASSIGWLQFQGRSNQPQHF TGTGCCAGTAGTATAGGGTGGTTGCAGTTTCAAGGCAGGAGCAATCAGCCCCAGCATTTT
. TRBJ1-4 TRBV2 . CASSRETREKLFF TGTGCCAGCAGCCGTGAAACTAGGGAAAAACTGTTTTTT
. TRBJ1-5 TRBV6-5 TRBD1 CASRPDRGNQPQHF TGTGCCAGCAGACCCGACAGGGGGAATCAGCCCCAGCATTTT
once TRBJ2-7 TRBV5-1 TRBD2 CASTTSGISYEQYF TGCGCCAGCACCACTAGCGGAATCTCCTACGAGCAGTACTTC
. TRBJ2-1 TRBV15 TRBD1 CATSRSGTGDYEQFF TGTGCCACCAGCAGATCCGGGACAGGGGATTATGAGCAGTTCTTC
. TRBJ1-4 TRBV4-1 . CASSPWDGLTEKLFF TGCGCCAGCAGCCCCTGGGACGGCCTTACTGAAAAACTGTTTTTT
. TRBJ1-1 TRBV29-1 TRBD1 CSARTGALRDEAFF TGCAGTGCCCGGACAGGGGCCCTTCGGGACGAAGCTTTCTTT
. TRBJ1-3 TRBV5-1 . CASSAVSFSGNTIYF TGCGCCAGCAGCGCCGTCTCCTTCTCTGGAAACACCATATATTTT
. TRBJ2-5 TRBV4-2 . CASSHDEGSRETQYF TGTGCCAGCAGCCATGACGAGGGATCTAGGGAGACCCAGTACTTC
. TRBJ2-5 TRBV2 TRBD2 CASASAGGLETQYF TGTGCCAGCGCGTCCGCGGGAGGTTTGGAGACCCAGTACTTC
. TRBJ1-2 TRBV28 . CASSLGGGTLAGYGYTF TGTGCCAGCAGTTTAGGCGGCGGTACCCTGGCGGGCTATGGCTACACCTTC
. TRBJ2-6 TRBV7-8 TRBD1 CASSLAGTGIGGANVLTF TGTGCCAGCAGCTTAGCCGGGACAGGCATTGGTGGGGCCAACGTCCTGACTTTC